The 32 T cell receptor beta chains listed next were all sequenced from one sample in a study of cytomegalovirus exposure and HLA in healthy donors. Method: immunoSEQ multiplex PCR; TCRdb's copy keeps in-frame clones and lacks some. Of 50,000 to 65,000 clones in the sample, about nine tenths were seen once. Sequencing used PBMCs. Receptors originate from a woman aged 18-29 years in good health and CMV-seropositive.

This sequence joins TRBV10-1 and TRBJ2-7; D is perhaps TRBD2 (6 bases). In germline, CDR1 is WNHNN, CDR2 SYGVQD (reference sequence). The V gene lost 8 bases and the J gene lost 2 bases, with 10 bases spanning the gap. The CDR3 is 12 residues long. CDR3 protein: CASGGGPYEQYF. The CDR3 DNA follows: TGCGCCAGCGGAGGAGGGCCCTACGAGCAGTACTTC.

The V gene is TRBV11-2, the J gene TRBJ1-2; possibly TRBD1 for D (6 bases). The V end was cut by 4 bases, the J end by 3 bases, with 12 bases between. The CDR3 spans 14 residues. Germline CDR1 reads SGHAT; CDR2 reads FQNNGV. The CDR3 nucleotides are TGTGCCAGCAGCTCCCCCAGGGGCCACTATGGCTACACCTTC. Its translation: CASSSPRGHYGYTF.

J is TRBJ2-2 and V is TRBV2; TRBD2 matches 10 bases. Per germline, CDR1 SNHLY and CDR2 FYNNEI. The junction had 5 bases not matched to a gene; V was cut back by 5 bases and J by 5 bases. This CDR3 contains 15 residues. CDR3 DNA: TGTGCCAGCAGTTTTAGCGGGGGGCGAACCGGGGAGCTGTTTTTT. This codes for CASSFSGGRTGELFF.

The chain joins TRBV27 to TRBJ1-1; 8 bases match TRBD1. V dropped 3 bases and J dropped 6; count of bases not matched to a gene: 3. The CDR3 runs to 13 residues. The germline V gene encodes CDR1 MNHEY and CDR2 SMNVEV (reference sequence). The CDR3 nucleotides read TGTGCCAGCAGTTTCTCAGGGGGCGCTGAAGCTTTCTTT. It specifies CASSFSGGAEAFF.

The CDR3 reads CASSELSGGYNEQFF. The CDR3 DNA sequence: TGTGCCAGCAGTGAATTAAGCGGGGGTTACAATGAGCAGTTCTTC. The chain links TRBV2 to TRBJ2-1; 8 nucleotides line up with TRBD2. The CDR3 contains 15 residues. Losses at the gene ends were 2 bases for V and 4 bases for J; bases not matched to a gene: 4. Germline assignment: CDR1 SNHLY and CDR2 FYNNEI.

This chain connects TRBV28 to TRBJ1-5, with 7 bases aligning to TRBD1. From germline, CDR1 is MDHEN and CDR2 SYDVKM. J lost 1 base, V lost 3 bases, and 9 bases had no gene match. The CDR3 runs to 17 residues. Here the CDR3 DNA reads TGTGCCAGCAGTTTGGCTGACAGGGCGGTGAGCAATCAGCCCCAGCATTTT. Protein: CASSLADRAVSNQPQHF.

The chain carries TRBV2 and TRBJ1-6; unclear D gene. The CDR3 runs to 13 residues. Looked up from germline, CDR1 is SNHLY and CDR2 is FYNNEI. V gave up 7 bases and J gave up 7 bases, with 11 bases separating them. For the CDR3, the DNA is TGTGCCAGCACCGGGAGCCGCAATTCACCCCTCCACTTT. Translated: CASTGSRNSPLHF. Filled out from reference TRBV2 and TRBJ1-6, the complete variable domain reads EPEVTQTPSHQVTQMGQEVILRCVPISNHLYFYWYRQILGQKVEFLVSFYNNEISEKSEIFDDQFSVERPDGSNFTLKIRSTKLEDSAMYFCASTGSRNSPLHFGNGTRLTVT.

The rearrangement uses TRBV10-1 and TRBJ2-1; 10 bases align to TRBD2. Germline V CDR1 and CDR2: WNHNN, SYGVQD (reference sequence). J lost 7 bases, V lost 4 bases, and 10 bases had no gene match. This CDR3 has 16 amino acids. CDR3 in amino acids: CASSVEIAGGSNEQFF. CDR3 coding DNA: TGCGCCAGCAGTGTCGAAATAGCGGGGGGCTCAAATGAGCAGTTCTTC.

This chain links TRBV5-5 with TRBJ2-3, with 9 nucleotides matching TRBD1. The CDR3 totals 15 residues. V lost 5 bases to trimming and J lost 3 bases; unmatched junction nucleotides: 7. Germline V gene sequence: CDR1 SGHKS, CDR2 YYEKEE (reference sequence). CDR3 in amino acids: CASSRSGQGTDTQYF. CDR3 sequence (DNA): TGTGCCAGCAGTCGGTCGGGACAGGGTACAGATACGCAGTATTTT.

J is TRBJ2-5 and V is TRBV6-5; possible D gene TRBD1, 6 bases. Germline V gene lookup returns CDR1 MNHEY and CDR2 SVGAGI. The CDR3 runs to 15 residues. The V and J ends lost 9 bases and 0 bases respectively, with 17 bases between them. The CDR3 protein is CASKEQGHNQETQYF. CDR3 nucleotide sequence: TGTGCCAGTAAGGAACAGGGCCACAACCAAGAGACCCAGTACTTC.

This chain connects TRBV11-3 to TRBJ1-5, with D maybe TRBD1 (5 bases). Germline V gene lookup returns CDR1 SGHNT and CDR2 YENEEA. There are 14 residues in the CDR3. V dropped 6 bases and J dropped 3 bases, with 12 bases sitting between them. The CDR3 here is CASRFTGVNQPQHF. The CDR3 nucleotides read TGTGCCAGCAGGTTCACAGGAGTCAATCAGCCCCAGCATTTT.

This clone was counted only a few times. The rearrangement joins TRBV5-4 to TRBJ1-2, with D unresolved. CDR3 length: 15 residues. The V gene lost 1 base and the J gene lost 3 bases, with 13 bases spanning the gap. Germline assignment: CDR1 SGHNT and CDR2 YYREEE (reference sequence). CDR3 DNA sequence: TGTGCCAGCAGCTTGCGGGTCGCCTCGGACTATGGCTACACCTTC. Residues: CASSLRVASDYGYTF.

The V gene is TRBV6-1, the J gene TRBJ1-3; 7 bases align to TRBD1. CDR3 size: 14 residues. Germline CDR1 and CDR2: MNHNS and SASEGT. The junction had 8 bases not matched to a gene; V was cut back by 10 bases and J by 2 bases. CDR3 region: CATNPTGTGNTIYF. The CDR3 DNA reads TGTGCCACAAACCCGACAGGGACTGGAAACACCATATATTTT.

The gene calls are TRBV5-1 and TRBJ1-4; 8 nucleotides agree with TRBD1. The trim removed 3 bases at V and 4 bases at J, leaving 5 bases unmatched. There are 15 residues in the CDR3. Germline CDR1 and CDR2: SGHRS and YFSETQ. DNA for the CDR3: TGCGCCAGCAGCTCACGAGGACAGGGTAATGAAAAACTGTTTTTT. Its protein is CASSSRGQGNEKLFF.

J is TRBJ2-2 and V is TRBV6-6, with TRBD2 identical over 8 bases. This CDR3 is 15 amino acids long. Germline lookup yields CDR1 MNHNY and CDR2 SVGAGI (reference sequence). Trimming cost V 5 bases and J 3 bases; bases outside gene matches: 5. CDR3 DNA sequence: TGTGCCAGCAGTGACGCGGGGGGTGACACCGGGGAGCTGTTTTTT. Translating gives CASSDAGGDTGELFF.

The V call is TRBV25-1, the J call TRBJ1-5; the match to TRBD1 covers 7 bases. The V segment lost 3 bases and the J segment 4 bases; nucleotides outside the gene matches: 12. This CDR3 spans 17 amino acids. The V gene's germline CDR1 is MGHDK and CDR2 SYGVNS. Here the CDR3 reads CASSDQQGSDVNQPQHF. CDR3 nucleotides: TGTGCCAGCAGTGATCAACAGGGGTCAGATGTAAATCAGCCCCAGCATTTT.

This rearrangement joins TRBV28 to TRBJ1-2; D gene unclear. CDR1 MDHEN and CDR2 SYDVKM come from the germline V gene. Trimming took off 3 bases at V and 0 bases at J, with 8 bases between the two ends. The CDR3 covers 14 residues. CDR3 nucleotide sequence: TGTGCCAGCAGTTTCAATGTAGCTAACTATGGCTACACCTTC. Residues: CASSFNVANYGYTF.

The CDR3 region has the DNA TGTGCCAGCAGCCCCGACTGGGGGCTAAATCAGCCCCAGCATTTT. This gives the protein CASSPDWGLNQPQHF. V and J are TRBV7-2 and TRBJ1-5, with D possibly TRBD1 on 6 matching bases. CDR1 is SGHTA and CDR2 is FQGNSA in the germline V gene. The CDR3 is made up of 15 amino acids. Trimming removed 5 bases from V and 4 bases from J, with 15 bases in between.

V usage is TRBV7-2 and J usage is TRBJ2-5; TRBD2 matches 9 bases. In germline, CDR1 is SGHTA, CDR2 FQGNSA. This CDR3 spans 15 amino acids. The V and J ends lost 5 bases and 5 bases, in that order; junction bases with no gene match: 9. CDR3: CASSQAGGATETQYF. As DNA, the CDR3 is TGTGCCAGCAGCCAGGCGGGGGGGGCGACGGAGACCCAGTACTTC.

V and J are TRBV19 and TRBJ1-2, with 8 bases aligning to TRBD1. Germline-derived CDR1 and CDR2 are LNHDA and SQIVND (reference sequence). The CDR3 totals 15 residues. J lost 1 base, V lost 6 bases, and 7 bases had no gene match. The DNA of the CDR3 is TGTGCCAGTAGATATGGGACAGGCCTTAACTATGGCTACACCTTC. This encodes CASRYGTGLNYGYTF.

V and J are TRBV6-1 and TRBJ1-2; weak D call: TRBD1 (6 bases). The ends were cut back, 6 bases at V and 4 bases at J, with 18 bases in the middle. This CDR3 spans 15 amino acids. Looked up from germline, CDR1 is MNHNS and CDR2 is SASEGT. The CDR3 loop reads CASRETGTGGYGYTF. The CDR3 bases are TGTGCCAGCAGGGAAACAGGGACCGGTGGCTATGGCTACACCTTC.

V usage is TRBV19 and J usage is TRBJ2-3; maybe TRBD1 (6 bases). CDR3 length equals 15 residues. CDR1 and CDR2 from the germline V gene are LNHDA and SQIVND (reference sequence). Trimming cost V 0 bases and J 5 bases, with 12 bases left between them. The CDR3 coding sequence is TGTGCCAGTAGTATAGATACAGGGTTTCTAGATACGCAGTATTTT. It yields the protein CASSIDTGFLDTQYF. The entire variable domain, with the rest obtained from reference TRBV19 and TRBJ2-3, is as follows: DGGITQSPKYLFRKEGQNVTLSCEQNLNHDAMYWYRQDPGQGLRLIYYSQIVNDFQKGDIAEGYSVSREKKESFPLTVTSAQKNPTAFYLCASSIDTGFLDTQYFGPGTRLTVL.

With respect to this clone: Other nucleotide sequences from this sample produce the same CDR3. V is TRBV27 and J is TRBJ1-4; 8 positions match TRBD1. The CDR3 extends over 15 amino acids. Germline V CDR1 and CDR2: MNHEY, SMNVEV (reference sequence). Trimming removed 0 bases from V and 7 bases from J; junction bases left unmatched: 4. In DNA, the CDR3 is TGTGCCAGCAGTTTATCTGCGACAGGGGTTGAAAAACTGTTTTTT. Protein: CASSLSATGVEKLFF.

The rearrangement links TRBV19 to TRBJ1-1; D is uncertain. The length of the CDR3 is 13 residues. V gave up 1 base and J gave up 3 bases, with 6 bases separating them. CDR1 and CDR2 from the germline V gene are LNHDA and SQIVND (reference sequence). The CDR3 reads CASSIGEDTEAFF. In DNA form, the CDR3 reads TGTGCCAGTAGTATAGGGGAGGACACTGAAGCTTTCTTT. Full variable domain (outside the CDR3, taken from reference TRBV19 and TRBJ1-1): DGGITQSPKYLFRKEGQNVTLSCEQNLNHDAMYWYRQDPGQGLRLIYYSQIVNDFQKGDIAEGYSVSREKKESFPLTVTSAQKNPTAFYLCASSIGEDTEAFFGQGTRLTVV.

The genes are TRBV6-6 and TRBJ2-1; 8 bases match TRBD2. The CDR3 covers 13 residues. J was trimmed by 6 bases and V by 7 bases; bases with no gene match: 5. In germline, CDR1 is MNHNY, CDR2 SVGAGI (reference sequence). CDR3 in DNA: TGTGCCAGCATGTCCGGGGGGGCCAATGAGCAGTTCTTC. Its protein is CASMSGGANEQFF.

The chain combines TRBV29-1 with TRBJ2-5; 7 positions match TRBD1. The germline V gene has CDR1 SQVTM and CDR2 ANQGSEA. The CDR3 is 14 residues long. Trimming removed 6 bases from V and 1 base from J; junction bases left unmatched: 8. The CDR3 here is CSVVRDRFQETQYF. The CDR3 DNA is TGCAGCGTAGTCAGGGACAGATTCCAAGAGACCCAGTACTTC. The variable domain in full, completed from reference TRBV29-1 and TRBJ2-5, reads SAVISQKPSRDICQRGTSLTIQCQVDSQVTMMFWYRQQPGQSLTLIATANQGSEATYESGFVIDKFPISRPNLTFSTLTVSNMSPEDSSIYLCSVVRDRFQETQYFGPGTRLLVL.

The chain couples TRBV30 to TRBJ2-3, with a weak D call TRBD1 (5 bases). Trimming left V 3 bases short and J 4 bases short, with 14 bases between. CDR3 length: 14 residues. Germline loops: CDR1 GTSNPN, CDR2 SVGIG (reference sequence). CDR3 amino acids: CAWSPGYGSDTQYF. CDR3 in DNA: TGTGCCTGGAGCCCAGGGTACGGGTCAGATACGCAGTATTTT.

The chain couples TRBV7-9 to TRBJ1-1; D not certain. The CDR3 is 11 residues long. In germline, CDR1 is SEHNR, CDR2 FQNEAQ (reference sequence). With 8 bases removed from V and 0 bases from J, the gap between germline ends came to 4 bases. Written as DNA, the CDR3 is TGTGCCAGCTCAATGAACACTGAAGCTTTCTTT. It specifies CASSMNTEAFF.

The J gene is TRBJ1-1, the V gene TRBV6-1; unclear D gene. V lost 6 bases and J lost 0, with 14 bases in between. The CDR3 length is 15 residues. Germline V gives CDR1 MNHNS, CDR2 SASEGT. CDR3 sequence reads: CASRPGRNMNTEAFF. The CDR3 nucleotides are TGTGCCAGCAGACCGGGGAGGAACATGAACACTGAAGCTTTCTTT.

V gene TRBV18 combines with J gene TRBJ1-1, with 7 positions matching TRBD1. CDR1 is KGHSH, CDR2 LQKENI, per germline. The CDR3 runs to 18 residues. With 3 bases clipped from V and 0 bases from J, the junction kept 13 bases outside the gene matches. The CDR3 here is CASSPSGTVGPMNTEAFF. CDR3 DNA sequence: TGTGCCAGCTCACCTTCCGGGACAGTGGGCCCCATGAACACTGAAGCTTTCTTT.

This clone was detected only once. The chain uses TRBV7-6 and TRBJ2-5; tentatively, D is TRBD1 (5 bases). The CDR3 is made up of 13 amino acids. The germline gives CDR1 SGHVS, CDR2 FNYEAQ. V was pared by 7 bases and J by 4 bases, with 13 bases between. The CDR3 is CASNLGEGETQYF. CDR3 bases: TGTGCCAGCAACCTAGGGGAAGGAGAGACCCAGTACTTC.

This clone was seen a few times. J is TRBJ1-5 and V is TRBV9; perhaps TRBD1 as D (6 bases). Germline V CDR1 and CDR2: SGDLS, YYNGEE. Trimming stripped 1 base from V and 5 bases from J, with 13 bases between. This CDR3 region has 15 residues. In nucleotides, the CDR3 is TGTGCCAGCAGCGTAAGCCCAGGGGTAGATCAGCCCCAGCATTTT. It specifies CASSVSPGVDQPQHF.